This T cell receptor beta chain was captured by sequencing in a study of blood T cell repertoires in COVID-19. The wider study: Samples came from the United States, Italy and Spain, spanning acute and convalescent COVID-19. In each case, the material was cDNA or gDNA derived from T cells, B-cell-depleted T cells, or PBMCs.

Germline CDR1 SGHVS, CDR2 FQNEAQ. V lost 5 bases and J 1 base, leaving 14 bases between the germline ends. The CDR3 runs 15 residues. Study processing details: Amplification with reference gene primers provided the estimates of nucleated cell counts. Some clones are missing from TCRdb's copy, which holds only in-frame ones; the method was immunoSEQ multiplex PCR. The V and J calls and clone size are taken from that table; D and trimming were inferred from the DNA. Of some 300,000 clones listed, more than 75% are singletons. This sequence originates from a man between 65 and 79 years old with acute or convalescent COVID-19. Sequences were obtained from peripheral blood. V usage is TRBV7-8 and J usage is TRBJ1-1, with a weak D call TRBD1 (6 bases). The CDR3 here is CASSAHLTGNTEAFF. The CDR3 DNA reads TGTGCCAGCAGCGCCCACTTGACAGGGAACACTGAAGCTTTCTTT. Based on the CDR3 plus reference TRBV7-8 and TRBJ1-1, the full variable domain is GAGVSQSPRYKVAKRGQDVALRCDPISGHVSLFWYQQALGQGPEFLTYFQNEAQLDKSGLPSDRFFAERPEGSVSTLKIQRTQQEDSAVYLCASSAHLTGNTEAFFGQGTRLTVV.